Shown below are 8 T cell receptor beta chains from a single sample sequenced in a study of blood T cell repertoires in COVID-19 (dated by TCRdb to about 2020). Receptor amplification or capture employed the immunoSEQ multiplex PCR assay. TCRdb obtained this table from immuneACCESS and retained in-frame rearrangements with V and J assigned. These tables miss some clones; where compared with another copy, unresolved V genes account for less than half of the shortfall, and the remainder is unexplained. Recorded for this sample are some 300,000 clones; about 90% of them occurred a single time. Of the sample, roughly 6% falls within the top ten clones. The sequencing sample was made of peripheral blood. These receptors were taken from a woman aged 45-65 years with COVID-19, enrolled during active disease.

Remarks on this clone: Different DNA sequences within this sample yield the same CDR3. V and J are TRBV5-1 and TRBJ2-2; perhaps TRBD2 as D (6 bases). CDR1 and CDR2 (germline): SGHRS, YFSETQ. CDR3 length: 16 amino acids. The V and J ends lost 0 bases and 5 bases respectively, with 14 bases between them. The CDR3 spells CASSLVPGVGTGELFF. The CDR3 DNA sequence: TGCGCCAGCAGCTTGGTCCCGGGAGTAGGTACCGGGGAGCTGTTTTTT.

The chain couples TRBV30 to TRBJ1-5, with 9 bases that match TRBD1. J was trimmed by 5 bases and V by 5 bases; bases with no gene match: 4. Germline loops: CDR1 GTSNPN, CDR2 SVGIG (reference sequence). The CDR3 sequence is 13 residues long. DNA for the CDR3: TGTGCCTGGCAGGGACAGGGATATCAGCCCCAGCATTTT. Translating gives CAWQGQGYQPQHF.

This chain links TRBV18 with TRBJ2-1; no definite D call. Germline V gene data show CDR1 as KGHSH and CDR2 as LQKENI. The V and J ends lost 3 bases and 14 bases respectively, with 14 bases between them. The CDR3 spans 12 residues. In DNA, the CDR3 is TGTGCCAGCTCACCGTCCTCTAGTCCCGAGTTCTTC. Protein: CASSPSSSPEFF.

The genes are TRBV9 and TRBJ1-2; 8 positions match TRBD1. CDR3 length: 16 amino acids. The V gene's germline CDR1 is SGDLS and CDR2 YYNGEE. V lost 0 bases, J lost 8 bases, and 12 bases stayed unmatched. CDR3 sequence reads: CASSVGGDRTRMGYTF. CDR3 DNA: TGTGCCAGCAGCGTAGGGGGGGACAGGACCCGAATGGGCTACACCTTC.

This clone was recorded a few times. The chain is built from TRBV6-5 and TRBJ2-7, with a tentative D call TRBD1 (5 bases). CDR3 length: 11 residues. Trimming stripped 2 bases from V and 6 bases from J, with 5 bases between. Germline CDR1 and CDR2: MNHEY and SVGAGI. The CDR3 region is CASSYRGEQYF. The CDR3 DNA reads TGTGCCAGCAGTTACAGGGGCGAGCAGTACTTC.

This chain joins TRBV5-6 and TRBJ1-1; D not certain. This CDR3 comprises 13 residues. The V gene's germline CDR1 is SGHDT and CDR2 YYEEEE. With 0 bases removed from V and 4 bases from J, the gap between germline ends came to 7 bases. The DNA for the CDR3 is TGTGCCAGCAGCTTGGGGCGGGGCACTGAAGCTTTCTTT. It translates to CASSLGRGTEAFF.

The rearrangement uses TRBV18 and TRBJ1-4; 10 positions match TRBD1. The CDR3 is 16 amino acids. V was clipped by 4 bases and J by 2 bases; unmatched bases: 4. Germline V gene lookup returns CDR1 KGHSH and CDR2 LQKENI. Written as DNA, the CDR3 is TGTGCCAGCTCACACCAGACAGGGGGCACTAATGAAAAACTGTTTTTT. Its translation: CASSHQTGGTNEKLFF. Supplemented by reference TRBV18 and TRBJ1-4, the full variable domain reads NAGVMQNPRHLVRRRGQEARLRCSPMKGHSHVYWYRQLPEEGLKFMVYLQKENIIDESGMPKERFSAEFPKEGPSILRIQQVVRGDSAAYFCASSHQTGGTNEKLFFGSGTQLSVL.

As to this clone: Other nucleotide sequences from this sample produce the same CDR3. The rearrangement joins TRBV5-1 to TRBJ2-7, with 8 bases fitting TRBD2. Looked up from germline, CDR1 is SGHRS and CDR2 is YFSETQ. The CDR3 is 14 amino acids. V was clipped by 0 bases and J by 4 bases; unmatched bases: 3. The CDR3 sequence: CASSLAGGPYEQYF. CDR3 nucleotides: TGCGCCAGCAGCTTGGCGGGGGGGCCTTACGAGCAGTACTTC.